This T cell receptor (beta chain) was retrieved from a study of CD4+ T cells in melanoma. The CDR3 sequence is 15 residues long. Germline CDR1 and CDR2: SGHRS and YFSETQ. General observations from the study: Neoantigen-specific CD4+ T cells in melanoma reportedly had diverse differentiation states. CD8+ T cell, macrophage and B cell function reportedly correlated with neoantigen-specific CD4+ T cells.

Regarding this clone: What it binds is unknown. One end of the junction is discordant with germline, which a read error may explain.

TCRdb's copy holds only in-frame clones and misses some; the assay was immunoSEQ multiplex PCR. Here the sample spans about 10,000 clones, less than 75% being singletons. The origin of this receptor is a human donor with melanoma. The chain links TRBV5-1 to TRBJ2-7, with 8 bases aligning to TRBD2. Sample: cells from a culture (not recorded whether cultured in vitro). The CDR3 sequence: CAGSRRGGISYEQYF. CDR3 nucleotide sequence: TGCGCCGGCAGCCGACGCGGGGGGATAAGCTACGAGCAGTACTTC.